This T cell receptor beta chain emerged from a study of blood T cell repertoires in COVID-19. Study as a whole: Samples of COVID-19 (acute and convalescent) were obtained from the United States, Italy and Spain.

The J segment lost 7 bases and the V segment lost 5 bases, leaving 9 bases of the junction unmatched. Per the germline V gene, CDR1 is LNHDA and CDR2 is SQIVND (reference sequence). The CDR3 has 17 amino acids. Methods used by the authors: Reference gene primer amplification yielded estimated nucleated cell counts. Some clones are missing from TCRdb's copy, which holds only in-frame ones; the method was immunoSEQ multiplex PCR. The V and J calls and clone size were taken over from that table, and D and trimming were inferred from the DNA. The table has roughly 100,000 clones, about 88% seen once. The sequencing input was peripheral blood. This clonotype was obtained from a human donor in a cohort sampled during active COVID-19. The J gene is TRBJ2-1, the V gene TRBV19; 15 nucleotides line up with TRBD2. The CDR3 DNA is TGTGCCAGTAGTGTAACGGGACTAGCGGGAGGTTGGAATGAGCAGTTCTTC. Residues: CASSVTGLAGGWNEQFF. Full variable domain (missing parts from reference TRBV19 and TRBJ2-1): DGGITQSPKYLFRKEGQNVTLSCEQNLNHDAMYWYRQDPGQGLRLIYYSQIVNDFQKGDIAEGYSVSREKKESFPLTVTSAQKNPTAFYLCASSVTGLAGGWNEQFFGPGTRLTVL.